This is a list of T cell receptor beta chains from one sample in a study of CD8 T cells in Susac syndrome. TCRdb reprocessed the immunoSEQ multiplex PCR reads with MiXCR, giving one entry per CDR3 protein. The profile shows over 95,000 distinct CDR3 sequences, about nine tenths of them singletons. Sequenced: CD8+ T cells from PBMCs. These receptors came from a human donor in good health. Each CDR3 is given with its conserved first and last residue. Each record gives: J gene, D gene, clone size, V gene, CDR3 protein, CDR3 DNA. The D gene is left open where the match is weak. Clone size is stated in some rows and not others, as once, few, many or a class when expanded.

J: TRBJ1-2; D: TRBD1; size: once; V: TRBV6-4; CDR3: CASSESPGQGYGYTF; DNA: TGTGCCAGCAGTGAATCCCCGGGACAGGGTTATGGCTACACCTTC
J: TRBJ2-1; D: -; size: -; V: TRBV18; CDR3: CASSPPTGPSSYNEQFF; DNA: TGTGCCAGCTCACCACCGACCGGGCCGAGCTCCTACAATGAGCAGTTCTTC
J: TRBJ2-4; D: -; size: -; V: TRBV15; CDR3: CATSSGGGGNIQYF; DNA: TGTGCCACCAGCTCTGGAGGGGGCGGCAACATTCAGTACTTC
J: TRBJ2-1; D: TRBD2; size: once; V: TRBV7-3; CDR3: CASSPMTAGGDNEQFF; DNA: TGTGCCAGCAGCCCGATGACCGCGGGAGGGGACAATGAGCAGTTCTTC
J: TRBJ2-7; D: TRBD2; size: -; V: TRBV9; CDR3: CASSVSPSGASYEQYF; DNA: TGTGCCAGCAGCGTCTCCCCTAGCGGGGCATCCTACGAGCAGTACTTC
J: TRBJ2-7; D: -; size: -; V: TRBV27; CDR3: CASSFGGSSYEQYF; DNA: TGTGCCAGCAGTTTCGGCGGCAGCTCCTACGAGCAGTACTTC
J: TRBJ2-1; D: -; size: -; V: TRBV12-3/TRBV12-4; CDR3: CASSHRGGSYNEQFF; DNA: TGTGCCAGCAGTCACAGGGGAGGCTCCTACAATGAGCAGTTCTTC
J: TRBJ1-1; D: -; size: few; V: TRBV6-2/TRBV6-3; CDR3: CASSSGGLNTEAFF; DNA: TGTGCCAGCAGTTCGGGGGGATTGAACACTGAAGCTTTCTTT
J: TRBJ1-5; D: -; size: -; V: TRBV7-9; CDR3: CASSVDSSGQPQHF; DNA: TGTGCCAGCAGCGTCGATTCTTCTGGTCAGCCCCAGCATTTT
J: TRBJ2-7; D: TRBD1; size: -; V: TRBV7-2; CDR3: CASSSASGQGPYEQYF; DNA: TGTGCCAGCAGCTCTGCGTCCGGACAGGGACCCTACGAGCAGTACTTC
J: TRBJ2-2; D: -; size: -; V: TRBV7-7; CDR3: CASSLGRTVANTGELFF; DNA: TGTGCCAGCAGCTTAGGGAGGACCGTAGCGAACACCGGGGAGCTGTTTTTT
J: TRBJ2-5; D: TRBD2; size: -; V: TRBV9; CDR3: CASSPRTSGGIGRQETQYF; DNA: TGTGCCAGCAGCCCACGGACTAGCGGGGGGATCGGGCGCCAAGAGACCCAGTACTTC
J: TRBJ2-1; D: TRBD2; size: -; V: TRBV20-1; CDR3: CSVMGLAGATYNEQFF; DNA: TGCAGTGTTATGGGACTAGCGGGAGCAACCTACAATGAGCAGTTCTTC
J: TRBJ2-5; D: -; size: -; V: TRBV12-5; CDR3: CASGLIETQYF; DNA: TGTGCTAGTGGTTTAATCGAGACCCAGTACTTC
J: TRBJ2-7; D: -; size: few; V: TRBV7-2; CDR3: CASSLVPGEQYF; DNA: TGTGCCAGCAGCTTAGTCCCGGGCGAGCAGTACTTC
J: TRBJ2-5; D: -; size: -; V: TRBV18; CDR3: CASSPRMQEETQYF; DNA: TGTGCCAGCTCACCGAGGATGCAAGAAGAGACCCAGTACTTC
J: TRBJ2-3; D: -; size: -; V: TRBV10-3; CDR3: CAIREGPPKGDTQYF; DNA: TGTGCCATCAGAGAGGGCCCCCCCAAGGGAGATACGCAGTATTTT
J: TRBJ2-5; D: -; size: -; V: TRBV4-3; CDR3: CASSRHLSGQETQYF; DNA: TGCGCCAGCAGCCGACATCTTAGCGGACAAGAGACCCAGTACTTC